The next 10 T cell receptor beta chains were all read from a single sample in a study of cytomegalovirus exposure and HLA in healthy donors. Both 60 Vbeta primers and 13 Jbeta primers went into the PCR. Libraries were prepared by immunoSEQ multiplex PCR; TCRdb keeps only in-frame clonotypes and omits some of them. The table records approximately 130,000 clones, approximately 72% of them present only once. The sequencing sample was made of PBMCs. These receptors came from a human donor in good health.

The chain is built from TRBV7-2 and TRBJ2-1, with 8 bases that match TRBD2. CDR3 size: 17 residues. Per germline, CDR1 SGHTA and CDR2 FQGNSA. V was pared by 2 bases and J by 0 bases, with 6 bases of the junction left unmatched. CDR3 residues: CASSLPSGPGSYNEQFF. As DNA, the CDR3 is TGTGCCAGCAGCTTACCTAGCGGGCCGGGCTCCTACAATGAGCAGTTCTTC.

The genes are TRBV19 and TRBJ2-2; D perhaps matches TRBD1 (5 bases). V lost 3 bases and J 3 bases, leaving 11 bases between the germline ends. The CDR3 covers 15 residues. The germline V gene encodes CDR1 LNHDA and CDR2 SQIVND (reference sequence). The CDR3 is CASSIQGSYTGELFF. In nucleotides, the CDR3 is TGTGCCAGTAGTATTCAGGGTTCTTACACCGGGGAGCTGTTTTTT. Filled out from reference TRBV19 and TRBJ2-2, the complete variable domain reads DGGITQSPKYLFRKEGQNVTLSCEQNLNHDAMYWYRQDPGQGLRLIYYSQIVNDFQKGDIAEGYSVSREKKESFPLTVTSAQKNPTAFYLCASSIQGSYTGELFFGEGSRLTVL.

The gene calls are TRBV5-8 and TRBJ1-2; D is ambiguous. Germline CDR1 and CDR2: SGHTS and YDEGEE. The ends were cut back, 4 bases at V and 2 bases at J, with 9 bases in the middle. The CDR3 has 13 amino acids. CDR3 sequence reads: CASSHGLNYGYTF. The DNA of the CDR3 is TGTGCCAGCAGCCATGGCCTGAACTATGGCTACACCTTC.

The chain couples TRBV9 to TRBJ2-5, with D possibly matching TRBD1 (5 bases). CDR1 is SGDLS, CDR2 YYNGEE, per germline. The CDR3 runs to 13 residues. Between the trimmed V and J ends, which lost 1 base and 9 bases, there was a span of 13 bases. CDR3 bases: TGTGCCAGCAGCGTATCACAGGCGTCGGCCCAGTACTTC. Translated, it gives CASSVSQASAQYF. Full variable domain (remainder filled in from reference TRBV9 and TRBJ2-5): DSGVTQTPKHLITATGQRVTLRCSPRSGDLSVYWYQQSLDQGLQFLIQYYNGEERAKGNILERFSAQQFPDLHSELNLSSLELGDSALYFCASSVSQASAQYFGPGTRLLVL.

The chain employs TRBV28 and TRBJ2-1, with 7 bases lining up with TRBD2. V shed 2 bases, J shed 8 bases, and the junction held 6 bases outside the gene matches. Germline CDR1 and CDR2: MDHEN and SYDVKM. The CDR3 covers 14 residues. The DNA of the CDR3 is TGTGCCAGCAGTTTAGGGGGAGGGGCAGATGAGCAGTTCTTC. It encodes CASSLGGGADEQFF. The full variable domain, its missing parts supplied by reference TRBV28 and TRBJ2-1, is DVKVTQSSRYLVKRTGEKVFLECVQDMDHENMFWYRQDPGLGLRLIYFSYDVKMKEKGDIPEGYSVSREKKERFSLILESASTNQTSMYLCASSLGGGADEQFFGPGTRLTVL.

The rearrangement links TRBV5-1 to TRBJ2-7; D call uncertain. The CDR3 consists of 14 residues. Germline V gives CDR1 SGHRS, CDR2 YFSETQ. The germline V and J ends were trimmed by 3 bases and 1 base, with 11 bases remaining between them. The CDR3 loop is CASSYRGGSYEQYF. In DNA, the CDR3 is TGCGCCAGCAGCTACCGCGGTGGATCCTACGAGCAGTACTTC.

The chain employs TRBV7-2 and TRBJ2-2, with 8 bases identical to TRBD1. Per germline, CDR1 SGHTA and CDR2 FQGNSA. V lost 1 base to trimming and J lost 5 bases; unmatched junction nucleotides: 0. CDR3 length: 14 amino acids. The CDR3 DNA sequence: TGTGCCAGCAGCTTAGACAGGGGGACCGGGGAGCTGTTTTTT. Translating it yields CASSLDRGTGELFF. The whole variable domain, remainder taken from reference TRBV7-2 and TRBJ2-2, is GAGVSQSPSNKVTEKGKDVELRCDPISGHTALYWYRQSLGQGLEFLIYFQGNSAPDKSGLPSDRFSAERTGGSVSTLTIQRTQQEDSAVYLCASSLDRGTGELFFGEGSRLTVL.

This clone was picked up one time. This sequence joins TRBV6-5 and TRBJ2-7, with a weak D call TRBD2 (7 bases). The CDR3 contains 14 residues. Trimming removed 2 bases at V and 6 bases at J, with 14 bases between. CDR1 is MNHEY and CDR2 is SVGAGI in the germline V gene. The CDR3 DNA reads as TGTGCCAGCAGTTACGGGGGGGCTGGAGTCGAGCAGTACTTC. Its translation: CASSYGGAGVEQYF.

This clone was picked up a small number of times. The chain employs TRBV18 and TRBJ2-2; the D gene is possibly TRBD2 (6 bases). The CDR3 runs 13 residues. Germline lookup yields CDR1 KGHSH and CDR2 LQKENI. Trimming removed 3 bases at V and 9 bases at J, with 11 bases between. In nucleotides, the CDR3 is TGTGCCAGCTCACCCCTCGGGAGCCGGGAGCTGTTTTTT. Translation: CASSPLGSRELFF.

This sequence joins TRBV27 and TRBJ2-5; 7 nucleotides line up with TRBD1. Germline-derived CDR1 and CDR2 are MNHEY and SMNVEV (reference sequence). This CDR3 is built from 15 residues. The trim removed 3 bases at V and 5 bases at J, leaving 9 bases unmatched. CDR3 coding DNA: TGTGCCAGCAGTTTGAACACAGGGGAAGGGGAGACCCAGTACTTC. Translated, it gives CASSLNTGEGETQYF.